These T cell receptor beta chains were read from a single sample in a study of blood T cell repertoires in COVID-19. Profiled with immunoSEQ multiplex PCR; TCRdb holds only in-frame clones, not every one. The repertoire includes about 85,000 clones, 85% to 95% of them detected once, and approximately 2.2% sits in the top ten. Sequencing was carried out using peripheral blood. These receptors all come from a human donor with active COVID-19. The donor label of this sample is uncertain. CDR3s include the opening cysteine and the closing phenylalanine or tryptophan. D genes are given only for firm matches. For some rows the clone size is stated as once, few or many, or as a class when expanded; others skip it.

d_call	clone_size	v_call	j_call	cdr3_nt	cdr3_aa
-	once	TRBV11-2	TRBJ2-5	TGTGCCAGCAGCCCGTCCCCGATAGATACCCAGTACTTC	CASSPSPIDTQYF
-	-	TRBV7-6	TRBJ2-7	TGTGCCAGCAGCCCACGATTTAGAAAAGACTACGAGCAGTACTTC	CASSPRFRKDYEQYF
-	-	TRBV5-1	TRBJ1-2	TGCGCCAGCAGCTCCTGGACGGGGGTCTATGGCTACACCTTC	CASSSWTGVYGYTF
TRBD1	-	TRBV2	TRBJ1-5	TGTGCCAGCCGGGACAGTAATCAGCCCCAGCATTTT	CASRDSNQPQHF
-	-	TRBV5-5	TRBJ1-1	TGTGCCAGCAGTACACTCCAGGGGTCCACTGAAGCTTTCTTT	CASSTLQGSTEAFF
TRBD2	-	TRBV12-5	TRBJ2-5	TGTGCTAGTGGTCCACTAGCGAGAGGGCAAGAGACCCAGTACTTC	CASGPLARGQETQYF
-	-	TRBV2	TRBJ2-3	TGTGCCAGCCACCAGACTAGCACAGATACGCAGTATTTT	CASHQTSTDTQYF
-	-	TRBV6-4	TRBJ2-1	TGTGCCAGCAGTGTTAGTCAGGGCATGGTCAATGAGCAGTTCTTC	CASSVSQGMVNEQFF
-	-	TRBV6-4	TRBJ2-3	TGTGCCAGCAGCCCAGCGACAGGAGTTGGCACAGATACGCAGTATTTT	CASSPATGVGTDTQYF
TRBD1	-	TRBV6-4	TRBJ1-2	TGTGCCAGCAGGGATCGGGACAGGGGATTTGGTGGCTACACCTTC	CASRDRDRGFGGYTF
-	-	TRBV7-8	TRBJ1-5	TGTGCCAGCAGCTTAGCACTCTATAGCAATCAGCCCCAGCATTTT	CASSLALYSNQPQHF
-	-	TRBV27	TRBJ2-5	TGTGCCAGCAGTTTATATCGGGTCTCAGAGACCCAGTACTTC	CASSLYRVSETQYF
-	few	TRBV5-4	TRBJ1-6	TGTGCCAGCAGCTTGGGACAGATAAATTCACCCCTCCACTTT	CASSLGQINSPLHF
TRBD2	-	TRBV2	TRBJ2-5	TGTGCCAGCATTAGTCGGGGGGGCCCAGGTTCAGAGACCCAGTACTTC	CASISRGGPGSETQYF
-	-	TRBV7-2	TRBJ2-3	TGTGCCAGCAGCTTAAGGACTCCAGATACGCAGTATTTT	CASSLRTPDTQYF
TRBD2	-	TRBV11-2	TRBJ2-3	TGTGCCAGCAGCTTGTCTAGCGGTCGCACAGATACGCAGTATTTT	CASSLSSGRTDTQYF
-	-	TRBV5-4	TRBJ2-7	TGTGCCAGCAGCTCTTCTGTCCCCTCGGGGGAGAGCTACGAGCAGTACTTC	CASSSSVPSGESYEQYF
TRBD2	-	TRBV10-3	TRBJ2-7	TGTGCCATCTGGGGCGGGGGGCACTACGAGCAGTACTTC	CAIWGGGHYEQYF
-	-	TRBV3-1/TRBV3-2	TRBJ1-2	TGTGCCAGCAGCCAAGTGGGGAGTAAAGATGGCTACACCTTC	CASSQVGSKDGYTF
-	-	TRBV6-5	TRBJ1-5	TGTGCCAGCAGAGACGGACAGTATAGCAATCAGCCCCAGCATTTT	CASRDGQYSNQPQHF
TRBD1	-	TRBV15	TRBJ2-7	TGTGCCACCAGCATAGACAGGGCATCAAGCTCCTACGAGCAGTACTTC	CATSIDRASSSYEQYF
TRBD2	-	TRBV19	TRBJ2-2	TGTGCCAGTACCTGGGGAAGGAGCGGGGGGGCGTACGCCGGGGAGCTGTTTTTT	CASTWGRSGGAYAGELFF
TRBD1	-	TRBV28	TRBJ2-2	TGTGCCAGCAGTTTGCCGGGACAGGTTTCCACCGGGGAGCTGTTTTTT	CASSLPGQVSTGELFF
TRBD1	-	TRBV6-1	TRBJ2-7	TGTGCCAGCAGTGTTACAGGGGGCAGATGGTCGTACGAGCAGTACTTC	CASSVTGGRWSYEQYF
-	-	TRBV24-1	TRBJ2-1	TGTGCCACCAGTGGGGCCCCCTCGGTTAATGAGCAGTTCTTC	CATSGAPSVNEQFF
-	-	TRBV5-1	TRBJ2-2	TGCGCCAGCAGCCCAACATCCACCGGGGAGCTGTTTTTT	CASSPTSTGELFF
-	-	TRBV10-3	TRBJ2-7	TGTGCCATCAGTGCAGACAGGAACTCCTACGAGCAGTACTTC	CAISADRNSYEQYF
-	-	TRBV5-6	TRBJ2-7	TGTGCCAGCAGCTCGTCGGTTGGCTCCTACGAGCAGTACTTC	CASSSSVGSYEQYF
-	-	TRBV7-2	TRBJ2-3	TGTGCCAGCAGGCTAAACTACCTCACAGATACGCAGTATTTT	CASRLNYLTDTQYF
TRBD1	-	TRBV6-5	TRBJ2-7	TGTGCCAGCAGTACAAGGGGAAAGGGGGCCGACGAGCAGTACTTC	CASSTRGKGADEQYF
TRBD1	-	TRBV5-4	TRBJ2-3	TGTGCCAGCAGCCCACGGGCCTCAGGGGGCGATACGCAGTATTTT	CASSPRASGGDTQYF
TRBD2	-	TRBV3-1/TRBV3-2	TRBJ2-3	TGTGCCAGCAGCCAAGCCACGACTAGCGGCGGAGATACGCAGTATTTT	CASSQATTSGGDTQYF
-	once	TRBV6-2/TRBV6-3	TRBJ2-1	TGTGCCAGCAGTTACGGGGGGGGCTCTGAGCAGTTCTTC	CASSYGGGSEQFF
TRBD1	-	TRBV2	TRBJ1-1	TGTGCCAGCAGTGCCCCTGGACAGGGTGAAGCTTTCTTT	CASSAPGQGEAFF
TRBD1	-	TRBV4-2	TRBJ2-7	TGTGCCAGCAGCCATACGACAGGGGCCATCTACGAGCAGTACTTC	CASSHTTGAIYEQYF
-	-	TRBV9	TRBJ1-6	TGTGCCAGCAGCGTAGATGGGGGCCCCAATTCACCCCTCCACTTT	CASSVDGGPNSPLHF
-	-	TRBV7-9	TRBJ2-5	TGTGCCAGCAGCTCGCAGGGATACAAGGAAGAGACCCAGTACTTC	CASSSQGYKEETQYF
-	-	TRBV14	TRBJ1-2	TGTGCCAGCAGCCCGCCACTGAGAGGGTCTAACTATGGCTACACCTTC	CASSPPLRGSNYGYTF
-	-	TRBV7-2	TRBJ1-2	TGTGCCAGCAGCTTTGAGGGTAGCTATGGCTACACCTTC	CASSFEGSYGYTF
TRBD1	once	TRBV9	TRBJ1-3	TGTGCCAGCAGCGGCTGGGGACAGCCTGGAAACACCATATATTTT	CASSGWGQPGNTIYF
-	-	TRBV7-3	TRBJ1-2	TGTGCCAGCACCCCTAAAGGAGGGCCGCCTAACTATGGCTACACCTTC	CASTPKGGPPNYGYTF
-	-	TRBV19	TRBJ2-1	TGTGCCAGTATCGAAACAGGGTCCCCCTCCTACAATGAGCAGTTCTTC	CASIETGSPSYNEQFF
TRBD1	-	TRBV5-1	TRBJ2-7	TGCGCCAGCAGCTTGGCACCGGGACAGGGTTACGAGCAGTACTTC	CASSLAPGQGYEQYF
-	once	TRBV27	TRBJ1-1	TGTGCCAGCAGTTCGGGGATGACTGAAGCTTTCTTT	CASSSGMTEAFF
TRBD2	-	TRBV19	TRBJ2-5	TGTGCCAGTACCAGCGGGGGCACCTTTCAAGAGACCCAGTACTTC	CASTSGGTFQETQYF
-	once	TRBV24-1	TRBJ2-1	TGTGCCACCAGTGACGGGGATGAGCAGTTCTTC	CATSDGDEQFF
TRBD2	once	TRBV9	TRBJ2-1	TGTGCCAGCAACGGAGCGGGGGGGCTCGATGAGCAGTTCTTC	CASNGAGGLDEQFF
-	-	TRBV6-4	TRBJ2-3	TGTGCCAGTACGGCTTCCGGGACAAGCACAGATACGCAGTATTTT	CASTASGTSTDTQYF
TRBD1	-	TRBV28	TRBJ2-3	TGTGCCAGCAGTCCCGGGACAGGGGGGAGTATTCTACTCACAGATACGCAGTATTTT	CASSPGTGGSILLTDTQYF
TRBD1	-	TRBV6-5	TRBJ1-2	TGTGCCAGCAGGGGACAGGGGGCAAGTGTAGGCTACACCTTC	CASRGQGASVGYTF
-	once	TRBV27	TRBJ2-1	TGTGCCACCCGATTGGACAGAACCTCCTACAATGAGCAGTTCTTC	CATRLDRTSYNEQFF
-	-	TRBV7-9	TRBJ1-6	TGTGCCAGCAGCTTAGTCGCAGCAGGGGAAACCCTCCACTTT	CASSLVAAGETLHF
-	-	TRBV5-1	TRBJ1-1	TGCACCAGCAGCTTAGGGGGAGACTACACTGAAGCTTTCTTT	CTSSLGGDYTEAFF
-	medium-sized	TRBV15	TRBJ2-7	TGTGCCACCAGCAGAGTCAGGGGAACCTACGAGCAGTACTTC	CATSRVRGTYEQYF
-	-	TRBV12-3/TRBV12-4	TRBJ1-5	TGTGCCAGCAGTCCGAGGATGGATCAGCCCCAGCATTTT	CASSPRMDQPQHF
TRBD1	-	TRBV6-2/TRBV6-3	TRBJ1-1	TGTGCCAGCAGTTTCCGGACAGGGCAAAACACTGAAGCTTTCTTT	CASSFRTGQNTEAFF
TRBD2	-	TRBV5-6	TRBJ2-1	TGTGCCAGCAGCTTGAGAGATAGCGGGGGCTACAATGAGCAGTTCTTC	CASSLRDSGGYNEQFF